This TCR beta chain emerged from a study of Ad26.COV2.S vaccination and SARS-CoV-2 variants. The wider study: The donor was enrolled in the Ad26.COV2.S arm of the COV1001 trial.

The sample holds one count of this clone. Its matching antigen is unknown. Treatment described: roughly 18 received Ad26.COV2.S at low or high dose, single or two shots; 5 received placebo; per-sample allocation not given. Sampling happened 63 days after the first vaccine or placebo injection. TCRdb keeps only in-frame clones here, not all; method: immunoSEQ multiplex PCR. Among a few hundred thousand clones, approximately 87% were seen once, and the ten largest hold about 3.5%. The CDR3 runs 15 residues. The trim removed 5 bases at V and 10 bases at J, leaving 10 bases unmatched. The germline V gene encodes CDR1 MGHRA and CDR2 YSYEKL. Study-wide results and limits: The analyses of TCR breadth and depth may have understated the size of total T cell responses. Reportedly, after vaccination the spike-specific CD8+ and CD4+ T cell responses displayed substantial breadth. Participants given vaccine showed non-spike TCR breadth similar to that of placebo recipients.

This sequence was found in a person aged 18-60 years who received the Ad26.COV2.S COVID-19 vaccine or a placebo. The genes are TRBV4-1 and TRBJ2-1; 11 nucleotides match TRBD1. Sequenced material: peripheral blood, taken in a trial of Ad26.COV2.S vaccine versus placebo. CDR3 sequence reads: CASSAAGQGAEEQFF. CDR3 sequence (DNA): TGCGCCAGCAGCGCTGCCGGACAGGGGGCAGAGGAGCAGTTCTTC.